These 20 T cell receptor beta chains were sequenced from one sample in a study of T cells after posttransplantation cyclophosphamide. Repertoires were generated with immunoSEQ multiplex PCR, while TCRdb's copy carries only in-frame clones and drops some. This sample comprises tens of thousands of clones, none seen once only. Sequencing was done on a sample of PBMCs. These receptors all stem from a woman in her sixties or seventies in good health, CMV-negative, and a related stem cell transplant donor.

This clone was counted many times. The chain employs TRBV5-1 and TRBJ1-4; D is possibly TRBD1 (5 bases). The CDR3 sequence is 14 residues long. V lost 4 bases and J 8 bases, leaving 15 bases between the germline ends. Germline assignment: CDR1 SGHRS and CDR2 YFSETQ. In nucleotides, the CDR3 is TGCGCCAGCAGCACAGGACGGGGGAACGAAAAACTGTTTTTT. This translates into CASSTGRGNEKLFF.

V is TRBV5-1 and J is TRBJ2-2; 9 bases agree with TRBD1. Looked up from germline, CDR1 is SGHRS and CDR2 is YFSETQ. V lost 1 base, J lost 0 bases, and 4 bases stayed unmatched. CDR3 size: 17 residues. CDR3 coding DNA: TGCGCCAGCAGCTTGAACAGGGGGCCCGCGAACACCGGGGAGCTGTTTTTT. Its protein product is CASSLNRGPANTGELFF.

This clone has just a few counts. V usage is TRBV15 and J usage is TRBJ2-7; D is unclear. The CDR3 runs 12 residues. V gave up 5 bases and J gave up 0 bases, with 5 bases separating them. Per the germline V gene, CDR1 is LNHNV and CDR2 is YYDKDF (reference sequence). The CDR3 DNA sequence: TGTGCCACCAGCTACAACTCCTACGAGCAGTACTTC. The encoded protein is CATSYNSYEQYF.

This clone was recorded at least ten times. Here the CDR3 reads CASSLEAYEQYF. The CDR3 DNA is TGTGCCAGCAGTCTAGAGGCCTACGAGCAGTACTTC. The chain recombines TRBV28 with TRBJ2-7; the D is unclear. Germline lookup yields CDR1 MDHEN and CDR2 SYDVKM. The germline V and J ends were trimmed by 5 bases and 2 bases, with 7 bases remaining between them. There are 12 residues in the CDR3.

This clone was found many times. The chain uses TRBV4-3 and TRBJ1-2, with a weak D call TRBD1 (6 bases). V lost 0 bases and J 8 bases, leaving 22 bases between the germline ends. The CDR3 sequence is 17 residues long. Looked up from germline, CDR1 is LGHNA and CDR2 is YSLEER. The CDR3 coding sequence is TGCGCCAGCAGCCAAGAATATCAGCAGGGGAGAAAGCTGGGCTACACCTTC. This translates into CASSQEYQQGRKLGYTF.

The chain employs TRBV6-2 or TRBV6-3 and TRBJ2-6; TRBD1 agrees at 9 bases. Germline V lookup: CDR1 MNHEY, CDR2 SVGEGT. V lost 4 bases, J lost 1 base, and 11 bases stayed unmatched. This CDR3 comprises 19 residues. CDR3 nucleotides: TGTGCCAGCAGTTCAAGGTGGACAGGGGACAGTTCTGGGGCCAACGTCCTGACTTTC. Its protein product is CASSSRWTGDSSGANVLTF.

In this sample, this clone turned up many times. CDR3 bases: TGTGCCAGCAGGTCACCGGGACAGGGGGTTGAAGCTTTCTTT. The encoded protein is CASRSPGQGVEAFF. The chain combines TRBV7-9 with TRBJ1-1; 11 bases match TRBD1. Germline V gene data show CDR1 as SEHNR and CDR2 as FQNEAQ (reference sequence). V shed 6 bases and J 7 bases; nucleotides not matched to a gene: 7. The CDR3 runs 14 residues.

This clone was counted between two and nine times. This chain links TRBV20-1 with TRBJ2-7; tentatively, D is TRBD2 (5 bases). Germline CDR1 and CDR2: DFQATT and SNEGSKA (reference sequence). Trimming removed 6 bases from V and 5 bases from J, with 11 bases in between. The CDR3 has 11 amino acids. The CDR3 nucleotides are TGCAGTGCCGACGGGGTAAACGAGCAGTACTTC. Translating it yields CSADGVNEQYF.

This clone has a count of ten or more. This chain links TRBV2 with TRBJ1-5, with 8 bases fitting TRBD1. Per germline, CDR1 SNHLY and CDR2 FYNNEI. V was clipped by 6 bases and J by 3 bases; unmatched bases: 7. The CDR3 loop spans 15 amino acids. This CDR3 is CASSGQGTSNQPQHF. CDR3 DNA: TGTGCCAGCAGCGGACAGGGTACCTCCAATCAGCCCCAGCATTTT.

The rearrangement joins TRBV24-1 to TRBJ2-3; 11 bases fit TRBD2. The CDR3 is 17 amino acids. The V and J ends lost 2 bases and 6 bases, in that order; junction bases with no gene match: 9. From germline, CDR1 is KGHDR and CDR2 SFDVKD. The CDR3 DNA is TGTGCCACCAGTGATTCACAGCTAGCGGGGGGCGCGGATACGCAGTATTTT. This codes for CATSDSQLAGGADTQYF.

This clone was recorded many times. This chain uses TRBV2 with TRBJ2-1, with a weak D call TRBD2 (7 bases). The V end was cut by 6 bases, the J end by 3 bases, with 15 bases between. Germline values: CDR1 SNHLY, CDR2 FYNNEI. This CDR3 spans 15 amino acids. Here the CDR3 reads CASRGAGADYNEQFF. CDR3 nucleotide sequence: TGTGCCAGCAGGGGGGCGGGAGCAGACTACAATGAGCAGTTCTTC. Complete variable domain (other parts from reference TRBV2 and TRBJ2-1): EPEVTQTPSHQVTQMGQEVILRCVPISNHLYFYWYRQILGQKVEFLVSFYNNEISEKSEIFDDQFSVERPDGSNFTLKIRSTKLEDSAMYFCASRGAGADYNEQFFGPGTRLTVL.

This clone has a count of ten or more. This CDR3 reads CASSPTSDSYEQYF. The CDR3 DNA follows: TGTGCCAGCAGCCCCACTAGCGATTCCTACGAGCAGTACTTC. The gene calls are TRBV7-3 and TRBJ2-7, with TRBD2 identical over 7 bases. The CDR3 has 14 residues. In germline, CDR1 is SGHTA, CDR2 FQGTGA. Germline trimming cut 5 bases from V and 1 base from J; bases unmatched to any gene: 5.

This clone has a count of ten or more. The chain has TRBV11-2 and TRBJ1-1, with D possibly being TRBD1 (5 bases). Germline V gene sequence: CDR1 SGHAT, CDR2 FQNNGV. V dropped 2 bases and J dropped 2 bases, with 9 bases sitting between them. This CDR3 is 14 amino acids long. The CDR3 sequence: CASSLNRLNTEAFF. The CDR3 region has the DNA TGTGCCAGCAGCTTAAACAGGCTAAACACTGAAGCTTTCTTT.

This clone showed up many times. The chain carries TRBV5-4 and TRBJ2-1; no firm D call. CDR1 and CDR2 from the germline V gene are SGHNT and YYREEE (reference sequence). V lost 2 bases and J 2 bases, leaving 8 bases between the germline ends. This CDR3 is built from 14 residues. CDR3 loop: CASSFQTPYNEQFF. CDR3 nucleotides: TGTGCCAGCAGCTTCCAAACTCCCTACAATGAGCAGTTCTTC.

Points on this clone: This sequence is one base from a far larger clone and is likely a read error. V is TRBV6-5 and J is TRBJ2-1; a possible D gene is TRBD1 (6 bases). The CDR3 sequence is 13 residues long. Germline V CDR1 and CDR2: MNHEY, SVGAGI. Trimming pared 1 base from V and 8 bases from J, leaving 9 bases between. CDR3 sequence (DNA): TGTGCCAGCAGTTACTTAAAGGGGGATGAGCAGTTCTTC. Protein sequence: CASSYLKGDEQFF.

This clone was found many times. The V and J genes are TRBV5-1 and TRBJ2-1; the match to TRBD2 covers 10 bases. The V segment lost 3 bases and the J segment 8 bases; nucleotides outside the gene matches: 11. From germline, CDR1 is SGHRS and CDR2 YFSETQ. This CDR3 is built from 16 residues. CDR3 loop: CASSWVTSGIGDEQFF. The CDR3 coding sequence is TGCGCCAGCAGCTGGGTCACTAGCGGGATCGGCGATGAGCAGTTCTTC.

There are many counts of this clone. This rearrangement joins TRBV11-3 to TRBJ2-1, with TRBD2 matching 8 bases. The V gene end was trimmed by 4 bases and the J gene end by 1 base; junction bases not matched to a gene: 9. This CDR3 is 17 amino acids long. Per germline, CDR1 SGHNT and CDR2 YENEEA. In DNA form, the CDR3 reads TGTGCCAGCAGCTCTCAAGCGGGAGATCAGTCCTACAATGAGCAGTTCTTC. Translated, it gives CASSSQAGDQSYNEQFF.

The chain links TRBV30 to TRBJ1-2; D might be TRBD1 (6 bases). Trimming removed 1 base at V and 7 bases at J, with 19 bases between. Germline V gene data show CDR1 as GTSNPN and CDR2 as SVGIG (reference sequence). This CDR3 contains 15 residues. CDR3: CAWSAYREDVSGYTF. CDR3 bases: TGTGCCTGGAGTGCCTACAGGGAAGACGTCTCTGGCTACACCTTC.

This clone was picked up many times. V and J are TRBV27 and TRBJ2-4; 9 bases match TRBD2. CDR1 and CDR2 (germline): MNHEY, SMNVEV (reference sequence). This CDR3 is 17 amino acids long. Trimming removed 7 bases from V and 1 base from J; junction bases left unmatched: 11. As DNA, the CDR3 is TGTGCCAGCATTGGCGGGAGGGCCGGTGGTGCCAAAAACATTCAGTACTTC. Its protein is CASIGGRAGGAKNIQYF.

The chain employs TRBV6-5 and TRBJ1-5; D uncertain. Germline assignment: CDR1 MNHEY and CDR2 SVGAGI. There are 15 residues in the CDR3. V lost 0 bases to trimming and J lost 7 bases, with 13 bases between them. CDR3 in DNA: TGTGCCAGCAGTTACTCAGCGCAGTCCAGACAGCCCCAGCATTTT. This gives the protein CASSYSAQSRQPQHF.